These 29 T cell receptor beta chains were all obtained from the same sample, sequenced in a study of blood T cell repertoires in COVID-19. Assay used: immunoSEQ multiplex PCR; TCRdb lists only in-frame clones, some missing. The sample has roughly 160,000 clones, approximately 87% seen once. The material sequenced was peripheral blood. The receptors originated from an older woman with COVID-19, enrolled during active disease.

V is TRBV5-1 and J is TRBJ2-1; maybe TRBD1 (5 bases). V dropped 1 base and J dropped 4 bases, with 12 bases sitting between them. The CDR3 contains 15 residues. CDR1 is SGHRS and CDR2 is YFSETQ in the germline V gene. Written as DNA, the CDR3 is TGCGCCAGCAGCTTGTCCCAGACAGCTTACAATGAGCAGTTCTTC. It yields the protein CASSLSQTAYNEQFF.

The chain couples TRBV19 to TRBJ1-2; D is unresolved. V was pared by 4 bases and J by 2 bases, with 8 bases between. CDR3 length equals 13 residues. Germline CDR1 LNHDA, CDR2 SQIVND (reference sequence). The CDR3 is CASSSQKNYGYTF. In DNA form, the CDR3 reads TGTGCCAGTAGTAGTCAGAAGAACTATGGCTACACCTTC.

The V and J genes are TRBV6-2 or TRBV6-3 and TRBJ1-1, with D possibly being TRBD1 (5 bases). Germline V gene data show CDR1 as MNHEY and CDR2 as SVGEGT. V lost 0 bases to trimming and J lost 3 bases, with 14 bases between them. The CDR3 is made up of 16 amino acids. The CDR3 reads CASSYSNGRVDTEAFF. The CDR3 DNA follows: TGTGCCAGCAGTTACTCGAACGGCAGGGTTGACACTGAAGCTTTCTTT.

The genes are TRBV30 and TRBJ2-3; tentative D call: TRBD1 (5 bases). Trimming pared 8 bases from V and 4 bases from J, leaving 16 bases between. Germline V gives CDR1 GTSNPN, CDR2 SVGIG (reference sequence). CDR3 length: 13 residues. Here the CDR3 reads CARSRGSADTQYF. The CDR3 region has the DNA TGTGCCCGTTCAAGGGGATCTGCAGATACGCAGTATTTT.

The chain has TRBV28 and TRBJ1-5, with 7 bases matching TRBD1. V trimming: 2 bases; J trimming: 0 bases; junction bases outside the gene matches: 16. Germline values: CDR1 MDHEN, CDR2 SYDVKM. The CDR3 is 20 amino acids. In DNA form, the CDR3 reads TGTGCCAGCAGTTTAAGGGACAGTAGGAGATGGGGATATAGCAATCAGCCCCAGCATTTT. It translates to CASSLRDSRRWGYSNQPQHF. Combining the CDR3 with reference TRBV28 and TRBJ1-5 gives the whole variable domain DVKVTQSSRYLVKRTGEKVFLECVQDMDHENMFWYRQDPGLGLRLIYFSYDVKMKEKGDIPEGYSVSREKKERFSLILESASTNQTSMYLCASSLRDSRRWGYSNQPQHFGDGTRLSIL.

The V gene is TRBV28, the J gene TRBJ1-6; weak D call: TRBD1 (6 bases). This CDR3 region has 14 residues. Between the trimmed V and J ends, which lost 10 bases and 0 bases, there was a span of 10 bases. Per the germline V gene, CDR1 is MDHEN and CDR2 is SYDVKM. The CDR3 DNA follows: TGTGCCATCGAAGGGGGCTCCTATAATTCACCCCTCCACTTT. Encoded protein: CAIEGGSYNSPLHF.

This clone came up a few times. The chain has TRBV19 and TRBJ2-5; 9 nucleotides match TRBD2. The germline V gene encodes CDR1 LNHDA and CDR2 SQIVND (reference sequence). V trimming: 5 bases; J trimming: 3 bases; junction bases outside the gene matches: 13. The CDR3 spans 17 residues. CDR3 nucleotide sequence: TGTGCCAGTAGTCAAGGAGCGGGGGGTACCAAAAAAGAGACCCAGTACTTC. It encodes CASSQGAGGTKKETQYF.

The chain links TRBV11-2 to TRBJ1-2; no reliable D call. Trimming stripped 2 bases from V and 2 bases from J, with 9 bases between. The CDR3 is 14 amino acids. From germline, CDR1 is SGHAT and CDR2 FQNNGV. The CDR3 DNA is TGTGCCAGCAGCTTACCGGGGTCAAACTATGGCTACACCTTC. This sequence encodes CASSLPGSNYGYTF.

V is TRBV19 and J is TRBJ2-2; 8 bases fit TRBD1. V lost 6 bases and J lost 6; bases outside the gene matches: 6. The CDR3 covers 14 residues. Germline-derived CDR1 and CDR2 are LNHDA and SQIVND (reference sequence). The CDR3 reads CASRTGVVAGELFF. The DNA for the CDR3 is TGTGCCAGTAGGACAGGGGTAGTCGCCGGGGAGCTGTTTTTT.

CDR3 DNA sequence: TGTGTCTCGATGGGGGGAGTAGAAGAAAAACTGTTTTTT. It yields the protein CVSMGGVEEKLFF. The rearrangement uses TRBV6-5 and TRBJ1-4; a weak D match, TRBD1 (5 bases). The V gene's germline CDR1 is MNHEY and CDR2 SVGAGI. The length of the CDR3 is 13 residues.

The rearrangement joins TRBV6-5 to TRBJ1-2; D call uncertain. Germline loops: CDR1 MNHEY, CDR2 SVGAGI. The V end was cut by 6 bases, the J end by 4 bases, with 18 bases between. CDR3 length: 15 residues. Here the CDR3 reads CASRQSTGSGYGYTF. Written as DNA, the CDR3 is TGTGCCAGCAGGCAGTCAACGGGTAGCGGCTATGGCTACACCTTC.

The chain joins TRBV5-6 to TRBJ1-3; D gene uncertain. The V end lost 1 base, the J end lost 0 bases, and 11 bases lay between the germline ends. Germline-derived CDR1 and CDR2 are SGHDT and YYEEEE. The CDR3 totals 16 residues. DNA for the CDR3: TGTGCCAGCAGCTTGTGGCAGGACTACTCTGGAAACACCATATATTTT. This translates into CASSLWQDYSGNTIYF. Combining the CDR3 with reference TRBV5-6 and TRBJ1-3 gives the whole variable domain DAGVTQSPTHLIKTRGQQVTLRCSPKSGHDTVSWYQQALGQGPQFIFQYYEEEERQRGNFPDRFSGHQFPNYSSELNVNALLLGDSALYLCASSLWQDYSGNTIYFGEGSWLTVV.

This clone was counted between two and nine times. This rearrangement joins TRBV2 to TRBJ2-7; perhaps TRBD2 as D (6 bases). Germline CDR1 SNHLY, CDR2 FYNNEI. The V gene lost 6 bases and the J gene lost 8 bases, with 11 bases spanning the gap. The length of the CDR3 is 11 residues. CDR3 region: CASREGIQQYF. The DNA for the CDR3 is TGTGCCAGCAGGGAGGGGATCCAGCAGTACTTC.

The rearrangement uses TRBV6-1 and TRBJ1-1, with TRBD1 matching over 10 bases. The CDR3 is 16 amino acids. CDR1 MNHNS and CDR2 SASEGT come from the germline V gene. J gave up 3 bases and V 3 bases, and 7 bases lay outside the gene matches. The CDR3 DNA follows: TGTGCCAGCAGTGACGACAGGGGGCGCGTGTACACTGAAGCTTTCTTT. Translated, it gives CASSDDRGRVYTEAFF.

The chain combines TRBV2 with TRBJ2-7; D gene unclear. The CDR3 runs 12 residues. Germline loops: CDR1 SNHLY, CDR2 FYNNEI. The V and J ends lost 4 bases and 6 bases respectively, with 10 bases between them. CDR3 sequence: CASSVMSSEQYF. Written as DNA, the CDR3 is TGTGCCAGCAGTGTTATGTCTTCCGAGCAGTACTTC.

The CDR3 spells CASSLVDRDRRGSSNEQFF. CDR3 sequence (DNA): TGTGCCAGCAGCTTAGTGGACAGGGACCGACGGGGCAGTAGTAATGAGCAGTTCTTC. This rearrangement joins TRBV7-8 to TRBJ2-1; TRBD1 matches 8 bases. Germline assignment: CDR1 SGHVS and CDR2 FQNEAQ. Trimming removed 1 base from V and 7 bases from J; junction bases left unmatched: 18. The CDR3 contains 19 residues.

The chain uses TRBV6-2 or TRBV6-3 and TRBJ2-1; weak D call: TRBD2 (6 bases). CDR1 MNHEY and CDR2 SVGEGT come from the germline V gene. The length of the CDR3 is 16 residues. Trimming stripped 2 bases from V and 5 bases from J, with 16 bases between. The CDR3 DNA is TGTGCCAGCAGTTACAGAGTGGCCGGGGGTAACAATGAGCAGTTCTTC. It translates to CASSYRVAGGNNEQFF.

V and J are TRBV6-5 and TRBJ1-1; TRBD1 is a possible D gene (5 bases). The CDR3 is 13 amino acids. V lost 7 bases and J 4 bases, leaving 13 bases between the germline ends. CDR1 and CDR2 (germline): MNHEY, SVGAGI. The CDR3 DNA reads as TGTGCCAGCAAGCCCAGGGAGGCCACTGAAGCTTTCTTT. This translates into CASKPREATEAFF.

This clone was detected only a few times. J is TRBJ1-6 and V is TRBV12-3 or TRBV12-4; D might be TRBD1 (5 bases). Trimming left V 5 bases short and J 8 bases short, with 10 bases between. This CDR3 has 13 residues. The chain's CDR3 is CASSQGADSPLHF. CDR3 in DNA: TGTGCCAGCAGTCAAGGGGCTGATTCACCCCTCCACTTT.

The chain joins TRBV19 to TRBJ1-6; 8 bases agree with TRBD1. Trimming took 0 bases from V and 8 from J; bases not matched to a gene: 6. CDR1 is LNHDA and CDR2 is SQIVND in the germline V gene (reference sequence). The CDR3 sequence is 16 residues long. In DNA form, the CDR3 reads TGTGCCAGTAGTATAGAAGGAGGACAGGGTGATTCACCCCTCCACTTT. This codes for CASSIEGGQGDSPLHF. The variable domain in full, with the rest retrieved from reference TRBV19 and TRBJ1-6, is DGGITQSPKYLFRKEGQNVTLSCEQNLNHDAMYWYRQDPGQGLRLIYYSQIVNDFQKGDIAEGYSVSREKKESFPLTVTSAQKNPTAFYLCASSIEGGQGDSPLHFGNGTRLTVT.

The DNA of the CDR3 is TGTGCCAGCAGCTACGGGGACAGTAGCACAGATACGCAGTATTTT. Translating it yields CASSYGDSSTDTQYF. The gene calls are TRBV5-8 and TRBJ2-3; 7 nucleotides agree with TRBD1. V was pared by 3 bases and J by 0 bases, with 4 bases of the junction left unmatched. CDR3 length: 15 amino acids. Germline V gives CDR1 SGHTS, CDR2 YDEGEE.

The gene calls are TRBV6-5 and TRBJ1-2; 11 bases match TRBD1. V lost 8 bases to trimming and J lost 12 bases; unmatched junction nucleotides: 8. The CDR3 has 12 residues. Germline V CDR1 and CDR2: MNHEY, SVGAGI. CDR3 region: CASSPGTGGNTF. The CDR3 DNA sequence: TGTGCCAGCTCCCCCGGGACAGGGGGTAACACCTTC.

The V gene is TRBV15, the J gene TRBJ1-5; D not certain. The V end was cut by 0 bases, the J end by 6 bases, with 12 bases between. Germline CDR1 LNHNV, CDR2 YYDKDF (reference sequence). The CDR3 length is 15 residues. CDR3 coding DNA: TGTGCCACCAGCAGAGATTTGGGAGGCGGTCAGCCCCAGCATTTT. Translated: CATSRDLGGGQPQHF. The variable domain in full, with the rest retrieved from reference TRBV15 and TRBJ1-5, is DAMVIQNPRYQVTQFGKPVTLSCSQTLNHNVMYWYQQKSSQAPKLLFHYYDKDFNNEADTPDNFQSRRPNTSFCFLDIRSPGLGDTAMYLCATSRDLGGGQPQHFGDGTRLSIL.

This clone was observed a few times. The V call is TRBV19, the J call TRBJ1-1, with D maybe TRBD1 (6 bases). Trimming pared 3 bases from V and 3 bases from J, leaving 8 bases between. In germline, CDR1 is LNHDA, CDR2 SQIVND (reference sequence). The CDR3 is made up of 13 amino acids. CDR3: CASSMKGDTEAFF. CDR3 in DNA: TGTGCCAGTAGTATGAAGGGGGACACTGAAGCTTTCTTT.

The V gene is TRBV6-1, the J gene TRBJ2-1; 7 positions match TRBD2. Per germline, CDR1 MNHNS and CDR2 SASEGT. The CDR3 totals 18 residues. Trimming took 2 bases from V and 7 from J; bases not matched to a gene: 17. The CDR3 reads CASSELGRGGVGGNEQFF. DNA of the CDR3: TGTGCCAGCAGTGAACTTGGTCGGGGCGGAGTCGGGGGGAATGAGCAGTTCTTC.

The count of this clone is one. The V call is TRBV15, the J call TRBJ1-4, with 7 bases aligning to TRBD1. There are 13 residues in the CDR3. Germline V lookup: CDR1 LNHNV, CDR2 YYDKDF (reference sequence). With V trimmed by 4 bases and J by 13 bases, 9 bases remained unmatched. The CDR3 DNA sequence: TGTGCCACCAGCACCGGACAGGCAAATGGACTGTTTTTT. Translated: CATSTGQANGLFF. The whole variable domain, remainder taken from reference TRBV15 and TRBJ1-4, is DAMVIQNPRYQVTQFGKPVTLSCSQTLNHNVMYWYQQKSSQAPKLLFHYYDKDFNNEADTPDNFQSRRPNTSFCFLDIRSPGLGDTAMYLCATSTGQANGLFFGSGTQLSVL.

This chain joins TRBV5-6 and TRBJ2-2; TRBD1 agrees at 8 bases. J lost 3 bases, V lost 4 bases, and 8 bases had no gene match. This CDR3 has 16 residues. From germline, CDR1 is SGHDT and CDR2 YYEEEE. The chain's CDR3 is CASSPGTGRHTGELFF. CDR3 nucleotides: TGTGCCAGCAGCCCCGGGACAGGTCGGCACACCGGGGAGCTGTTTTTT.

The CDR3, as DNA: TGTGCCAGCAGTTCCTCTGGGCGGGGGGCGCAATCCCAAAACATTCAGTACTTC. This gives the protein CASSSSGRGAQSQNIQYF. This chain uses TRBV28 with TRBJ2-4, with 8 bases matching TRBD2. Germline V gives CDR1 MDHEN, CDR2 SYDVKM. With V trimmed by 4 bases and J by 5 bases, 16 bases remained unmatched. This CDR3 contains 18 residues.

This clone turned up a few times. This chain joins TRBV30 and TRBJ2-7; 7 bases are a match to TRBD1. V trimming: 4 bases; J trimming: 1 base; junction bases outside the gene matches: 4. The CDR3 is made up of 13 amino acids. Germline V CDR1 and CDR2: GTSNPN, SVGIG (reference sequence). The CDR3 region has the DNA TGTGCCTGGATTCGACAGGGATCCTACGAGCAGTACTTC. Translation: CAWIRQGSYEQYF.